The 19 T cell receptor beta chains below were found in one sample sequenced in a study of shared clonotypes between healthy human individuals. Produced via immunoSEQ multiplex PCR; TCRdb's table is partial and in-frame only. The sample comprises about 1 million clones, 65% to 75% of which are singletons, and approximately 1.5% rests with the top ten. Sequenced input: memory CD4+ T cells sorted from blood. As for subset: CD45RA-negative fraction. The origin of the receptors is a man between 18 and 29 years old in good health.

V gene TRBV7-3 combines with J gene TRBJ2-2; D gene unclear. Trimming removed 1 base from V and 4 bases from J, with 4 bases in between. This CDR3 is 13 amino acids long. CDR1 SGHTA and CDR2 FQGTGA come from the germline V gene. CDR3 residues: CASSLMGTGELFF. The CDR3 nucleotides read TGTGCCAGCAGCTTAATGGGCACCGGGGAGCTGTTTTTT. The complete variable domain, with remaining parts taken from reference TRBV7-3 and TRBJ2-2, reads GAGVSQTPSNKVTEKGKYVELRCDPISGHTALYWYRQSLGQGPEFLIYFQGTGAADDSGLPNDRFFAVRPEGSVSTLKIQRTERGDSAVYLCASSLMGTGELFFGEGSRLTVL.

The chain has TRBV19 and TRBJ1-2; no clear D. The germline CDR1 and CDR2 sequences are LNHDA and SQIVND (reference sequence). The CDR3 length is 14 residues. The V end lost 3 bases, the J end lost 4 bases, and 12 bases lay between the germline ends. CDR3 sequence: CASSIRDGSYGYTF. In nucleotides, the CDR3 is TGTGCCAGTAGTATCCGAGACGGCAGCTATGGCTACACCTTC.

The chain has TRBV4-1 and TRBJ1-3, with D maybe TRBD1 (5 bases). Per germline, CDR1 MGHRA and CDR2 YSYEKL. The length of the CDR3 is 16 residues. Deletions cut 3 bases from V and 7 bases from J, with 19 bases between. This CDR3 reads CASSQELWGLSNTIYF. CDR3 sequence (DNA): TGCGCCAGCAGCCAGGAGTTATGGGGACTCAGTAACACCATATATTTT.

The chain carries TRBV9 and TRBJ2-1; 15 bases map to TRBD2. From germline, CDR1 is SGDLS and CDR2 YYNGEE. The CDR3 contains 20 residues. Trimming cost V 3 bases and J 0 bases; bases outside gene matches: 10. The CDR3 spells CASSEGAGTSGRSSYNEQFF. In nucleotides, the CDR3 is TGTGCCAGCAGCGAGGGGGCCGGGACTAGCGGGAGGAGCTCCTACAATGAGCAGTTCTTC. Filled out from reference TRBV9 and TRBJ2-1, the complete variable domain reads DSGVTQTPKHLITATGQRVTLRCSPRSGDLSVYWYQQSLDQGLQFLIQYYNGEERAKGNILERFSAQQFPDLHSELNLSSLELGDSALYFCASSEGAGTSGRSSYNEQFFGPGTRLTVL.

The chain uses TRBV7-8 and TRBJ2-7, with D tentatively TRBD1 (6 bases). The V gene's germline CDR1 is SGHVS and CDR2 FQNEAQ. Trimming removed 0 bases at V and 3 bases at J, with 12 bases between. The CDR3 loop spans 15 amino acids. CDR3 DNA: TGTGCCAGCAGCTTAGCGCGGATAGGGGGCTACGAGCAGTACTTC. Translating it yields CASSLARIGGYEQYF.

The chain couples TRBV10-3 to TRBJ2-1, with D perhaps matching TRBD2 (7 bases). Germline CDR1 and CDR2: ENHRY and SYGVKD. The V end was cut by 4 bases, the J end by 4 bases, with 20 bases between. The length of the CDR3 is 17 residues. CDR3 loop: CAISGSTGRGPYNEQFF. Written as DNA, the CDR3 is TGTGCCATCAGTGGCTCCACAGGGCGGGGGCCTTACAATGAGCAGTTCTTC.

The chain carries TRBV18 and TRBJ2-7, with TRBD1 as a possible D gene (6 bases). V gave up 1 base and J gave up 7 bases, with 17 bases separating them. The germline V gene has CDR1 KGHSH and CDR2 LQKENI. The CDR3 covers 15 residues. CDR3 sequence: CASSPRDTHLREQYF. CDR3 coding DNA: TGTGCCAGCTCACCACGGGACACCCATCTACGAGAGCAGTACTTC.

The chain has TRBV7-2 and TRBJ2-1; the D is unclear. The germline gives CDR1 SGHTA, CDR2 FQGNSA. The CDR3 runs to 12 residues. Deletions cut 4 bases from V and 7 bases from J, with 8 bases between. In DNA, the CDR3 is TGTGCCAGCAGCTCAGTACTAAATGAGCAGTTCTTC. Residues: CASSSVLNEQFF.

The chain has TRBV18 and TRBJ2-6; 8 bases line up with TRBD1. The germline CDR1 and CDR2 sequences are KGHSH and LQKENI. The CDR3 is made up of 17 amino acids. The V and J ends lost 5 bases and 0 bases, in that order; junction bases with no gene match: 6. The CDR3 DNA is TGTGCCAGCTCATCTGGGACAGGTACCTCTGGGGCCAACGTCCTGACTTTC. This codes for CASSSGTGTSGANVLTF.

This clone was found once. This sample includes further DNA sequences coding for the same CDR3. The chain has TRBV7-2 and TRBJ2-7; maybe TRBD2 (6 bases). The CDR3 length is 13 residues. Trimming left V 8 bases short and J 0 bases short, with 11 bases between. Germline CDR1 is SGHTA and CDR2 is FQGNSA. The CDR3 coding sequence is TGTGCCAGCGCGCGGGGCCGCTCCTACGAGCAGTACTTC. Translation gives CASARGRSYEQYF.

The V gene is TRBV7-2, the J gene TRBJ2-3; the D is unclear. V was clipped by 3 bases and J by 3 bases, with 16 bases between them. Germline CDR1 SGHTA, CDR2 FQGNSA. This CDR3 is built from 16 residues. The CDR3 sequence is CASSFGPPPITDTQYF. As DNA, the CDR3 is TGTGCCAGCAGCTTTGGTCCCCCCCCGATTACAGATACGCAGTATTTT.

The CDR3 sequence: CASSPDSGRRNEQFF. For the CDR3, the DNA is TGCGCCAGCAGCCCGGACAGCGGGAGGCGGAATGAGCAGTTCTTC. The rearrangement links TRBV4-3 to TRBJ2-1, with TRBD2 matching over 9 bases. The CDR3 runs to 15 residues. Germline V CDR1 and CDR2: LGHNA, YSLEER. The junction had 8 bases not matched to a gene; V was cut back by 4 bases and J by 7 bases.

This clone was seen only a few times. V usage is TRBV5-4 and J usage is TRBJ1-2; 7 nucleotides agree with TRBD1. With V trimmed by 4 bases and J by 3 bases, 6 bases remained unmatched. CDR3 length: 14 residues. The germline gives CDR1 SGHNT, CDR2 YYREEE (reference sequence). The CDR3 DNA sequence: TGTGCCAGCAGCCGAAGGGACAGACACTATGGCTACACCTTC. Protein product: CASSRRDRHYGYTF.

V and J are TRBV11-1 and TRBJ2-5; D may correspond to TRBD1 or TRBD2 (5 bases each). V gave up 1 base and J gave up 4 bases, with 10 bases separating them. The CDR3 runs 14 residues. Germline values: CDR1 SGHAT, CDR2 FQDESV (reference sequence). The CDR3 region is CASSLEVGRETQYF. CDR3 nucleotide sequence: TGTGCCAGCAGCTTAGAAGTGGGACGAGAGACCCAGTACTTC.

Here the CDR3 reads CASRPGTGSSPLHF. CDR3 bases: TGTGCCAGCAGGCCCGGGACAGGGAGTTCACCCCTCCACTTT. This chain joins TRBV14 and TRBJ1-6; TRBD1 aligns across 9 bases. This CDR3 is 14 amino acids long. Germline V gives CDR1 SGHDN, CDR2 FVKESK. V lost 6 bases and J lost 9; bases outside the gene matches: 6.

The table lists this clone with many counts. V is TRBV4-3 and J is TRBJ2-5; D uncertain. The CDR3 is 15 amino acids. The V gene's germline CDR1 is LGHNA and CDR2 YSLEER. The V end was cut by 0 bases, the J end by 1 base, with 9 bases between. The CDR3 here is CASSQEARFQETQYF. In nucleotides, the CDR3 is TGCGCCAGCAGCCAAGAGGCGAGGTTCCAAGAGACCCAGTACTTC.

Only a few counts were recorded for this clone. Written as DNA, the CDR3 is TGTGCCAGCAGCGCGTTGACCGGGGCCGGGACCGGGGAGCTGTTTTTT. Its translation: CASSALTGAGTGELFF. This chain joins TRBV13 and TRBJ2-2; D might be TRBD1 or TRBD2, each matching 5 bases. V lost 5 bases and J 5 bases, leaving 18 bases between the germline ends. Germline V gene sequence: CDR1 PRHDT, CDR2 FYEKMQ (reference sequence). CDR3 length: 16 residues.

The gene calls are TRBV7-2 and TRBJ2-1; tentative D call: TRBD2 (6 bases). The CDR3 has 14 residues. V lost 3 bases and J 9 bases, leaving 15 bases between the germline ends. From germline, CDR1 is SGHTA and CDR2 FQGNSA. The CDR3 nucleotides are TGTGCCAGCAGCTTGCAGCGCGGGGCCAGTGAGCAGTTCTTC. Its protein is CASSLQRGASEQFF.

The table lists this clone with a count of one. The chain has TRBV10-1 and TRBJ2-5; D remains ambiguous. CDR3 size: 13 residues. V gave up 3 bases and J gave up 7 bases, with 12 bases separating them. Per the germline V gene, CDR1 is WNHNN and CDR2 is SYGVQD (reference sequence). The CDR3 sequence: CASSDPSTGTQYF. In nucleotides, the CDR3 is TGCGCCAGCAGTGACCCGAGCACGGGGACCCAGTACTTC.